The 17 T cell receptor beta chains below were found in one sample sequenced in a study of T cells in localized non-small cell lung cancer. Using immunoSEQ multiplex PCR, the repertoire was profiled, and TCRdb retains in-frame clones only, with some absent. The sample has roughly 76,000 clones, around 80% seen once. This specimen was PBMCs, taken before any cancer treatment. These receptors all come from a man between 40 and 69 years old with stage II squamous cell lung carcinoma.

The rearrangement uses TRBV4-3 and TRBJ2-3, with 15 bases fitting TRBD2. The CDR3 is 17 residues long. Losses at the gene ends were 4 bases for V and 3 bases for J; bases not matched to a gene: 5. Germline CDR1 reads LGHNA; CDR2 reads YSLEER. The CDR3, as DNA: TGCGCCAGCAGCCTCCGGACTAGCGGGGGGGGAACAGATACGCAGTATTTT. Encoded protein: CASSLRTSGGGTDTQYF.

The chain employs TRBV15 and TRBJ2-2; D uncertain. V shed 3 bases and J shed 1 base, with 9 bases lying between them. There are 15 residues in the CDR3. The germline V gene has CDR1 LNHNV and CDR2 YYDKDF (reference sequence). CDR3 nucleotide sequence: TGTGCCACCAGCAGGGATACATTGAACACCGGGGAGCTGTTTTTT. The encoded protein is CATSRDTLNTGELFF. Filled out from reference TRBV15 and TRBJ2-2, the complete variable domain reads DAMVIQNPRYQVTQFGKPVTLSCSQTLNHNVMYWYQQKSSQAPKLLFHYYDKDFNNEADTPDNFQSRRPNTSFCFLDIRSPGLGDTAMYLCATSRDTLNTGELFFGEGSRLTVL.

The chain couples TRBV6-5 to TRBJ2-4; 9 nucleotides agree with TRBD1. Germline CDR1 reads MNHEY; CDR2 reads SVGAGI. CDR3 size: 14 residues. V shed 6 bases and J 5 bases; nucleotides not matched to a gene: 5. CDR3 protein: CASRPQGAENIQYF. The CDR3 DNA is TGTGCCAGCAGACCACAGGGGGCGGAAAACATTCAGTACTTC.

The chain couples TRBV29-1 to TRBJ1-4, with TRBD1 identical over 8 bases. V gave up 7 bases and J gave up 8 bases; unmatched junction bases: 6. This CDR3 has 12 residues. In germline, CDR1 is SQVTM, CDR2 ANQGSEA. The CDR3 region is CSAGQGREKLFF. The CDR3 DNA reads TGCAGCGCCGGACAGGGCAGGGAAAAACTGTTTTTT.

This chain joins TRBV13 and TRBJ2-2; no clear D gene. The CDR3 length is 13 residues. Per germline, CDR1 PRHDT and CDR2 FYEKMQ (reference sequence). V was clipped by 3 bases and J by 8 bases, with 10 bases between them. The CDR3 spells CASSFRRSGELFF. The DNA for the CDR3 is TGTGCCAGCAGCTTCAGGCGGTCTGGGGAGCTGTTTTTT.

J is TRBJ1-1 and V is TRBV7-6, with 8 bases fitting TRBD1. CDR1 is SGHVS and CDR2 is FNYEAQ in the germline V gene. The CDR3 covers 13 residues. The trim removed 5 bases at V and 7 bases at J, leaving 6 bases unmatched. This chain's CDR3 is CASSPRDRLEAFF. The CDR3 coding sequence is TGTGCCAGCAGCCCAAGGGACAGGCTTGAAGCTTTCTTT.

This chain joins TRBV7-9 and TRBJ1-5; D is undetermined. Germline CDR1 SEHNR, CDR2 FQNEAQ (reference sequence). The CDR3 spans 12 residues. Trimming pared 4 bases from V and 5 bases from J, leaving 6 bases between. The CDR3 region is CASSSSDQPQHF. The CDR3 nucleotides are TGTGCCAGCAGCTCTTCAGATCAGCCCCAGCATTTT.

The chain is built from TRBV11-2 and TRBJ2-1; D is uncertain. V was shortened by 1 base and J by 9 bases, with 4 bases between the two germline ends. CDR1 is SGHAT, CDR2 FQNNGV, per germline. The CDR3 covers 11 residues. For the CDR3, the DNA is TGTGCCAGCAGCTTAGGCGGTGAGCAGTTCTTC. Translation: CASSLGGEQFF.

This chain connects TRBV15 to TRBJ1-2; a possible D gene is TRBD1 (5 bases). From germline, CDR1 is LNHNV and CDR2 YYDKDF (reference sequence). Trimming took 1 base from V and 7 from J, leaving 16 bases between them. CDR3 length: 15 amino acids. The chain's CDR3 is CATSRGEGRAGGYTF. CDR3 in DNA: TGTGCCACCAGCAGAGGTGAAGGCAGGGCCGGTGGCTACACCTTC.

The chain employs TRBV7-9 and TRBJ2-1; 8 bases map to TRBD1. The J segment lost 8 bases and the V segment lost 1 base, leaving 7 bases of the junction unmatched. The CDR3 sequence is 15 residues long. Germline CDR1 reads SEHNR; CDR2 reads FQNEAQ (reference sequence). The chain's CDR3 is CASSLVAGGADEQFF. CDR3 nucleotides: TGTGCCAGCAGCTTAGTTGCAGGGGGCGCGGATGAGCAGTTCTTC. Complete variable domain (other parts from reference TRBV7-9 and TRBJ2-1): DTGVSQNPRHKITKRGQNVTFRCDPISEHNRLYWYRQTLGQGPEFLTYFQNEAQLEKSRLLSDRFSAERPKGSFSTLEIQRTEQGDSAMYLCASSLVAGGADEQFFGPGTRLTVL.

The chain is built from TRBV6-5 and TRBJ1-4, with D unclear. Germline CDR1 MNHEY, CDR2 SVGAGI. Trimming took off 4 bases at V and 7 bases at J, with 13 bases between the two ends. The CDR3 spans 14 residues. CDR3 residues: CASSSPRIGEKLFF. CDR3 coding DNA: TGTGCCAGCAGTTCTCCCCGGATTGGTGAAAAACTGTTTTTT.

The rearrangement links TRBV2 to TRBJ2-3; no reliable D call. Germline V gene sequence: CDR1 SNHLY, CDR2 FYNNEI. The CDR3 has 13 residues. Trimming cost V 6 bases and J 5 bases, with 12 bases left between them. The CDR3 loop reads CASSSGPRDTQYF. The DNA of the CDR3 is TGTGCCAGCAGCTCCGGGCCTAGAGATACGCAGTATTTT.

The CDR3 here is CASKRQGSYEQYF. CDR3 coding DNA: TGTGCCAGTAAGCGGCAGGGCTCCTACGAGCAGTACTTC. The gene calls are TRBV19 and TRBJ2-7; D could derive from TRBD1 or TRBD2 (5 bases each). The CDR3 has 13 residues. Trimming took off 7 bases at V and 0 bases at J, with 10 bases between the two ends. Per germline, CDR1 LNHDA and CDR2 SQIVND (reference sequence).

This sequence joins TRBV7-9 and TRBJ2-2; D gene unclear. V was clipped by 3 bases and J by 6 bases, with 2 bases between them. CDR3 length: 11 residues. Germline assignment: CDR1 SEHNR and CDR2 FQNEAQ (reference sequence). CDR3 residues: CASSFAGELFF. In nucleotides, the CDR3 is TGTGCCAGCAGCTTTGCCGGGGAGCTGTTTTTT.

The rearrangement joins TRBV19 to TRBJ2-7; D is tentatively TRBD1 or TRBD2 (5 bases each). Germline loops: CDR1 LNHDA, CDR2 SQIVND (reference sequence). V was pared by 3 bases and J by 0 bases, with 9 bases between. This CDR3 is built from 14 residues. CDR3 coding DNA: TGTGCCAGTAGTATTAGAGGGGACTCCTACGAGCAGTACTTC. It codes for CASSIRGDSYEQYF.

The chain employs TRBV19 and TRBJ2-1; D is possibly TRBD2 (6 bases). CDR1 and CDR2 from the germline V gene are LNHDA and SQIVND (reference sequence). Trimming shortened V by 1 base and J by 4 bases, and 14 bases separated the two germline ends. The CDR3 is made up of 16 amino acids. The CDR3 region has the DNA TGTGCCAGTAGTATAGTCGGGAGTGGGCCGTACAATGAGCAGTTCTTC. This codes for CASSIVGSGPYNEQFF.

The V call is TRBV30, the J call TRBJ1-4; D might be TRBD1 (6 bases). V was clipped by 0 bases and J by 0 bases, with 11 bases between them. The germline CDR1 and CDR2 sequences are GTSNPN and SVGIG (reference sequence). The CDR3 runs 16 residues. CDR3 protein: CAWSVGGRATNEKLFF. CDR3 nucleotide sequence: TGTGCCTGGAGTGTGGGGGGGCGGGCAACTAATGAAAAACTGTTTTTT.